These 14 T cell receptor beta chains originate from one sample sequenced in a study of technical replicates of blood from several donors. The assay was immunoSEQ multiplex PCR, and TCRdb's table has in-frame clones only and misses some. Of 85,000 to 95,000 clones listed, almost 97% are singletons. Sequencing input: T cells isolated from PBMCs. The receptors originated from a human donor in good health.

This rearrangement joins TRBV6-6 to TRBJ2-7; 7 nucleotides line up with TRBD2. J lost 6 bases, V lost 2 bases, and 13 bases had no gene match. The CDR3 is made up of 16 amino acids. Germline CDR1 is MNHNY and CDR2 is SVGAGI (reference sequence). The CDR3 protein is CASSYASGGLFTEQYF. The CDR3 DNA is TGTGCCAGCAGTTACGCTAGCGGCGGGTTATTTACCGAGCAGTACTTC.

The gene calls are TRBV19 and TRBJ1-4; 9 bases align to TRBD1. The V segment lost 5 bases and the J segment 2 bases; nucleotides outside the gene matches: 6. The germline V gene has CDR1 LNHDA and CDR2 SQIVND (reference sequence). The CDR3 extends over 16 amino acids. CDR3: CASSLTGTGTNEKLFF. The CDR3 bases are TGTGCCAGTAGTTTGACCGGGACAGGGACTAATGAAAAACTGTTTTTT.

The gene calls are TRBV7-2 and TRBJ2-5; no reliable D call. The CDR3 has 16 residues. Germline V lookup: CDR1 SGHTA, CDR2 FQGNSA. The V gene lost 2 bases and the J gene lost 4 bases, with 17 bases spanning the gap. DNA for the CDR3: TGTGCCAGCAGCTTACAAGCCGTGCGCAAACGAGAGACCCAGTACTTC. This encodes CASSLQAVRKRETQYF.

This chain joins TRBV4-1 and TRBJ1-2; TRBD1 agrees at 8 bases. This CDR3 is built from 16 residues. Germline CDR1 reads MGHRA; CDR2 reads YSYEKL. J gave up 6 bases and V 1 base, and 10 bases lay outside the gene matches. The CDR3 loop is CASSQASDRARDGYTF. The CDR3 coding sequence is TGCGCCAGCAGCCAAGCGTCGGACAGGGCAAGGGATGGCTACACCTTC.

The genes are TRBV29-1 and TRBJ1-2; tentatively, D is TRBD1 (5 bases). V was cut by 0 bases and J by 6 bases, with 14 bases left in between. Per germline, CDR1 SQVTM and CDR2 ANQGSEA. The CDR3 spans 14 residues. CDR3 residues: CSVEEVSGFDGYTF. The CDR3 bases are TGCAGCGTTGAAGAGGTATCAGGGTTCGATGGCTACACCTTC. The full variable domain, in which reference TRBV29-1 and TRBJ1-2 provide the parts outside the CDR3, is SAVISQKPSRDICQRGTSLTIQCQVDSQVTMMFWYRQQPGQSLTLIATANQGSEATYESGFVIDKFPISRPNLTFSTLTVSNMSPEDSSIYLCSVEEVSGFDGYTFGSGTRLTVV.

This chain uses TRBV5-8 with TRBJ2-1; possibly TRBD1 for D (6 bases). Trimming removed 5 bases at V and 0 bases at J, with 15 bases between. CDR3 length equals 16 residues. Germline V gene lookup returns CDR1 SGHTS and CDR2 YDEGEE. The CDR3: CASSSTGISSYNEQFF. CDR3 sequence (DNA): TGTGCCAGCAGTTCCACAGGGATAAGCTCCTACAATGAGCAGTTCTTC.

CDR3 nucleotide sequence: TGTGCCAGCAGCCAAGGGTCCGTTGGACAGGGATTTTATGAAAAACTGTTTTTT. Its translation is CASSQGSVGQGFYEKLFF. The chain has TRBV14 and TRBJ1-4, with TRBD1 matching 8 bases. This CDR3 is 18 amino acids long. The V and J ends lost 1 base and 6 bases, in that order; junction bases with no gene match: 13. Germline-derived CDR1 and CDR2 are SGHDN and FVKESK.

CDR3 loop: CASSPSYNEQFF. The CDR3 DNA sequence: TGTGCCAGCAGCCCTTCCTACAATGAGCAGTTCTTC. The chain employs TRBV13 and TRBJ2-1; no firm D call. Germline V lookup: CDR1 PRHDT, CDR2 FYEKMQ (reference sequence). The V end lost 5 bases, the J end lost 1 base, and 3 bases lay between the germline ends. This CDR3 comprises 12 residues. Based on the CDR3 plus reference TRBV13 and TRBJ2-1, the full variable domain is AAGVIQSPRHLIKEKRETATLKCYPIPRHDTVYWYQQGPGQDPQFLISFYEKMQSDKGSIPDRFSAQQFSDYHSELNMSSLELGDSALYFCASSPSYNEQFFGPGTRLTVL.

The chain employs TRBV9 and TRBJ2-1; 9 bases map to TRBD1. This CDR3 has 17 residues. Losses at the gene ends were 0 bases for V and 7 bases for J; bases not matched to a gene: 11. From germline, CDR1 is SGDLS and CDR2 YYNGEE. The CDR3 region is CASSVAPGGTGKNEQFF. CDR3 bases: TGTGCCAGCAGCGTAGCCCCCGGCGGGACAGGGAAGAATGAGCAGTTCTTC.

This clone showed up just once. The V call is TRBV5-4, the J call TRBJ2-1, with 8 bases matching TRBD1. Losses at the gene ends were 3 bases for V and 4 bases for J; bases not matched to a gene: 9. The V gene's germline CDR1 is SGHNT and CDR2 YYREEE (reference sequence). The CDR3 length is 16 residues. The CDR3 DNA sequence: TGTGCCAGCAGCTCCGACGCAGGACAGGGATACAATGAGCAGTTCTTC. Translation: CASSSDAGQGYNEQFF. Drawing the rest from reference TRBV5-4 and TRBJ2-1, the complete variable domain is ETGVTQSPTHLIKTRGQQVTLRCSSQSGHNTVSWYQQALGQGPQFIFQYYREEENGRGNFPPRFSGLQFPNYSSELNVNALELDDSALYLCASSSDAGQGYNEQFFGPGTRLTVL.

The chain links TRBV28 to TRBJ2-7; 10 nucleotides line up with TRBD1. There are 16 residues in the CDR3. The ends lost 5 bases at V and 3 bases at J; junction bases unmatched: 10. Germline V gene data show CDR1 as MDHEN and CDR2 as SYDVKM. CDR3 amino acids: CASSPATGGVIYEQYF. The CDR3 DNA is TGTGCCAGCAGTCCGGCGACAGGGGGCGTAATCTACGAGCAGTACTTC.

CDR3 in amino acids: CASSLTGGFYEQYF. DNA for the CDR3: TGTGCCAGCAGCTTAACCGGGGGGTTCTACGAGCAGTACTTC. The chain carries TRBV7-9 and TRBJ2-7, with 7 bases that match TRBD2. This CDR3 region has 14 residues. V shed 2 bases, J shed 3 bases, and the junction held 4 bases outside the gene matches. In germline, CDR1 is SEHNR, CDR2 FQNEAQ (reference sequence).

The chain combines TRBV30 with TRBJ2-1; D remains ambiguous. V lost 3 bases and J lost 0, with 6 bases in between. Germline CDR1 GTSNPN, CDR2 SVGIG (reference sequence). The CDR3 contains 13 residues. For the CDR3, the DNA is TGTGCCTGGAGCGGCGGCTCCTACAATGAGCAGTTCTTC. Translating gives CAWSGGSYNEQFF.

The chain combines TRBV10-3 with TRBJ2-3; D is perhaps TRBD1 (5 bases). Trimming cost V 1 base and J 2 bases, with 16 bases left between them. The CDR3 loop spans 17 amino acids. The germline CDR1 and CDR2 sequences are ENHRY and SYGVKD. The CDR3 region is CAISEFAASGNTDTQYF. In DNA, the CDR3 is TGTGCCATCAGTGAGTTTGCCGCATCAGGGAACACAGATACGCAGTATTTT.